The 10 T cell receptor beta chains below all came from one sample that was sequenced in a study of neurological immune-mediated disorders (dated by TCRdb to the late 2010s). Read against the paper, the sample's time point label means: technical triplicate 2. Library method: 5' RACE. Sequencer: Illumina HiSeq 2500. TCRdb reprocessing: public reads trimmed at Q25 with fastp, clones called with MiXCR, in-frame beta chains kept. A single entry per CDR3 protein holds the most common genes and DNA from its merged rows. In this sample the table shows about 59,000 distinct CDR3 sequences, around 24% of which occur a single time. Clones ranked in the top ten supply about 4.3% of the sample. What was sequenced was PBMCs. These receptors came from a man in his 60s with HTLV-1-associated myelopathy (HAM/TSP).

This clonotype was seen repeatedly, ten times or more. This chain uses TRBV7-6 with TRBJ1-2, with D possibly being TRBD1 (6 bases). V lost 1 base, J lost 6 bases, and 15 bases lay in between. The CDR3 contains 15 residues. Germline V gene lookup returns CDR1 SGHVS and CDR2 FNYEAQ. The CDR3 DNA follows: TGTGCCAGCAGCTTAGGAGTAGGGGGACACGATGGCTACACCTTC. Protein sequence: CASSLGVGGHDGYTF. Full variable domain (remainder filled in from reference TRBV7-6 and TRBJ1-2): GAGVSQSPRYKVTKRGQDVALRCDPISGHVSLYWYRQALGQGPEFLTYFNYEAQQDKSGLPNDRFSAERPEGSISTLTIQRTEQRDSAMYRCASSLGVGGHDGYTFGSGTRLTVV.

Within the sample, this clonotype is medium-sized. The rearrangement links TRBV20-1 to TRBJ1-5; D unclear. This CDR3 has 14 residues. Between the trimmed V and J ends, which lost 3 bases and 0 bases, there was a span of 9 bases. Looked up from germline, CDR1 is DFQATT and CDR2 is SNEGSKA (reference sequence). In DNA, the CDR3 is TGCAGTGCTAGTCCAGGCGGTAGCAATCAGCCCCAGCATTTT. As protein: CSASPGGSNQPQHF.

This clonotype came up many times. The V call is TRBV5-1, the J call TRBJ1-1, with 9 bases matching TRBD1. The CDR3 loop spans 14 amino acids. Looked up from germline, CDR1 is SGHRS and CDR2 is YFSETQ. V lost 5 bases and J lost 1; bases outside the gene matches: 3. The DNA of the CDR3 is TGCGCCAGCAGACAGGGGGCCGAGAACACTGAAGCTTTCTTT. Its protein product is CASRQGAENTEAFF.

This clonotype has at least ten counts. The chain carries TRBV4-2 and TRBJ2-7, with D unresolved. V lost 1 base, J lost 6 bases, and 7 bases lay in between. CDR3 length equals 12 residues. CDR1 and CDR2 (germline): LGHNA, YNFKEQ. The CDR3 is CASSQVISEQYF. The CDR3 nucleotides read TGTGCCAGCAGCCAAGTAATCTCCGAGCAGTACTTC.

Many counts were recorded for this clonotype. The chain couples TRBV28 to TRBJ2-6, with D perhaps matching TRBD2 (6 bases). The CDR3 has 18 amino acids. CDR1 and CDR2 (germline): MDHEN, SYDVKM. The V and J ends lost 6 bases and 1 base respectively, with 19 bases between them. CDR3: CASRLRAGSGSGANVLTF. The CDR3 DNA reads TGTGCCAGCAGACTACGGGCGGGGAGCGGGTCTGGGGCCAACGTCCTGACTTTC.

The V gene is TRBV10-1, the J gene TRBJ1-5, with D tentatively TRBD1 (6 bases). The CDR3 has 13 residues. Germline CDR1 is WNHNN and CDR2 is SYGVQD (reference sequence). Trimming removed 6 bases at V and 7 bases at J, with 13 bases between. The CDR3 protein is CASSPGVDQPQHF. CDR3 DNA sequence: TGCGCCAGCAGCCCAGGGGTAGACCAGCCCCAGCATTTT.

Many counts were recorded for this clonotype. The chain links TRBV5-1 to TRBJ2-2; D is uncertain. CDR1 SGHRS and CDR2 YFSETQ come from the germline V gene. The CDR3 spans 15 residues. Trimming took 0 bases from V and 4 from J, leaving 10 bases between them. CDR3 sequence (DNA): TGCGCCAGCAGCTTGGACTCGACCCTCACCGGGGAGCTGTTTTTT. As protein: CASSLDSTLTGELFF.

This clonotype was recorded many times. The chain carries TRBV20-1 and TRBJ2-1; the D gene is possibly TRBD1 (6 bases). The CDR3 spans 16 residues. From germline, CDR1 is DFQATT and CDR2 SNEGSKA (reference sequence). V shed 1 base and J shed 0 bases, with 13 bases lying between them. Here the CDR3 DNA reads TGCAGTGCTAGAGGCTTGGGGGCCAGCTCCTACAATGAGCAGTTCTTC. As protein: CSARGLGASSYNEQFF.

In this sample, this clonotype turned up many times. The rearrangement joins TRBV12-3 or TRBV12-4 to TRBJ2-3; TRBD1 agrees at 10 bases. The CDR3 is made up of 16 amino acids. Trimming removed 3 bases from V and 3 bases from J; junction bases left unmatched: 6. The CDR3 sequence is CASSLWTGGETDTQYF. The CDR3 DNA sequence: TGTGCCAGCAGTTTGTGGACAGGGGGAGAGACAGATACGCAGTATTTT.

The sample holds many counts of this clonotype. The CDR3: CSATLTQGIAEKLFF. In nucleotides, the CDR3 is TGCAGTGCTACCCTAACACAGGGGATTGCTGAAAAACTGTTTTTT. The V and J genes are TRBV20-1 and TRBJ1-4; TRBD1 agrees at 7 bases. CDR1 is DFQATT and CDR2 is SNEGSKA in the germline V gene (reference sequence). This CDR3 comprises 15 residues. The J segment lost 7 bases and the V segment lost 4 bases, leaving 12 bases of the junction unmatched.